The 24 T cell receptor beta chains reported below all come from one sample, sequenced in a study of glioma-infiltrating T cells. The iRepertoire nested amplicon-rescue multiplex PCR amplified TCR alpha and beta CDR3s from RNA. TCRdb re-derived calls from the multiplex PCR reads in MiXCR, one entry per CDR3 protein. In the table there are approximately 110,000 distinct CDR3 sequences, less than 30% of which are singletons. The specimen was glioma tissue, nonneoplastic brain tissue, or PBMCs (not recorded which). These receptors all stem from a human donor with low-grade glioma or glioblastoma, undergoing nonglioma brain surgery, or in good health (not recorded which).

This clonotype was recorded a few times. V usage is TRBV4-1 and J usage is TRBJ2-3; TRBD2 might be the D (6 bases). Germline V gene data show CDR1 as MGHRA and CDR2 as YSYEKL. The CDR3 is 13 amino acids. Between the trimmed V and J ends, which lost 4 bases and 11 bases, there was a span of 16 bases. The CDR3 region has the DNA TGCGCCAGCAGCCGCGGAGTGGAGGGGAAGCAGTATTTT. Protein sequence: CASSRGVEGKQYF.

This chain uses TRBV29-1 with TRBJ2-7, with 9 bases aligning to TRBD2. The V gene's germline CDR1 is SQVTM and CDR2 ANQGSEA. The V segment lost 0 bases and the J segment 3 bases; nucleotides outside the gene matches: 9. The CDR3 spans 16 residues. CDR3 sequence: CSVEDTVISGSYEQYF. DNA for the CDR3: TGCAGCGTTGAAGACACAGTGATTAGCGGGAGCTACGAGCAGTACTTC.

V and J are TRBV29-1 and TRBJ2-3; either TRBD1 or TRBD2 may supply D (5 bases each). The CDR3 consists of 12 residues. The germline V gene has CDR1 SQVTM and CDR2 ANQGSEA. V lost 0 bases and J lost 5, with 6 bases in between. The DNA of the CDR3 is TGCAGCGTTGAAGAGGGGGAAGATACGCAGTATTTT. Its protein product is CSVEEGEDTQYF.

This clonotype was counted ten times or more. This sequence joins TRBV29-1 and TRBJ2-3; 8 bases line up with TRBD2. The CDR3 has 13 residues. Per the germline V gene, CDR1 is SQVTM and CDR2 is ANQGSEA. V shed 6 bases and J 3 bases; nucleotides not matched to a gene: 5. The CDR3 sequence: CSVERESTDTQYF. In DNA, the CDR3 is TGCAGCGTAGAGCGGGAGTCAACAGATACGCAGTATTTT.

This clonotype was detected many times. CDR3 region: CAHGGRRQPQHF. The CDR3 DNA is TGTGCCCACGGGGGTAGGCGGCAGCCCCAGCATTTT. The J gene is TRBJ1-5, the V gene TRBV6-1, with D perhaps TRBD1 (5 bases). The CDR3 length is 12 residues. Germline V CDR1 and CDR2: MNHNS, SASEGT. The V and J ends lost 11 bases and 7 bases respectively, with 15 bases between them.

This clonotype has a count of ten or more. The chain couples TRBV7-3 to TRBJ2-3; D might be TRBD1 or TRBD2, each matching 5 bases. The CDR3 totals 14 residues. Germline CDR1 SGHTA, CDR2 FQGTGA. V was pared by 1 base and J by 4 bases, with 9 bases between. Here the CDR3 reads CASSLRGPSDTQYF. CDR3 bases: TGTGCCAGCAGCTTAAGGGGACCCTCAGATACGCAGTATTTT.

This chain links TRBV18 with TRBJ1-2, with D uncertain. In germline, CDR1 is KGHSH, CDR2 LQKENI. The CDR3 sequence is 14 residues long. V lost 0 bases to trimming and J lost 7 bases, with 12 bases between them. The CDR3 spells CASSPPPTNAGYTF. The CDR3 DNA reads TGTGCCAGCTCACCACCCCCAACGAACGCTGGCTACACCTTC. Combining the CDR3 with reference TRBV18 and TRBJ1-2 gives the whole variable domain NAGVMQNPRHLVRRRGQEARLRCSPMKGHSHVYWYRQLPEEGLKFMVYLQKENIIDESGMPKERFSAEFPKEGPSILRIQQVVRGDSAAYFCASSPPPTNAGYTFGSGTRLTVV.

This clonotype has at least ten counts. The J gene is TRBJ2-7, the V gene TRBV27; tentatively, D is TRBD1 or TRBD2 (6 bases each). This CDR3 has 14 residues. Germline CDR1 MNHEY, CDR2 SMNVEV (reference sequence). V was pared by 2 bases and J by 0 bases, with 8 bases between. DNA for the CDR3: TGTGCCAGCAGTTTAGGGGGGCCCTCCTACGAGCAGTACTTC. Its protein is CASSLGGPSYEQYF.

Many counts were recorded for this clonotype. The chain has TRBV25-1 and TRBJ2-5; D gene unclear. The V and J ends lost 4 bases and 2 bases respectively, with 14 bases between them. The length of the CDR3 is 15 residues. Germline CDR1 reads MGHDK; CDR2 reads SYGVNS. The CDR3 here is CASSAPPSRQETQYF. The CDR3 DNA reads as TGTGCCAGCAGTGCACCCCCCTCCCGACAAGAGACCCAGTACTTC.

Concerning this clonotype itself: A much larger clone is a single base away; this may be a read error. The chain employs TRBV10-2 and TRBJ1-5; the D is unclear. The J call may be incorrect, as the DNA end agrees better with TRBJ2-3. The germline gives CDR1 WSHSY, CDR2 SAAADI. The CDR3 is 12 amino acids. In DNA, the CDR3 is TGCGCCAGCAGTCTTGAGGTTCAGCCCCAGTATTTT. Translating it yields CASSLEVQPQYF.

In regard to this clonotype: This may come from a read error, since a much larger clone is one base off. The chain joins TRBV2 to TRBJ1-1; D is possibly TRBD1 (5 bases). Germline V gene lookup returns CDR1 SNHLY and CDR2 FYNNEI. CDR3 length: 15 residues. CDR3 in DNA: TGTGCCAGCAGCCCCACACCCACATGGGGCACTAAAGCTTTCTTT. It codes for CASSPTPTWGTKAFF.

This clonotype has a count of ten or more. The V gene is TRBV6-4, the J gene TRBJ2-2; D perhaps matches TRBD2 (5 bases). V was shortened by 0 bases and J by 2 bases, with 7 bases between the two germline ends. This CDR3 is built from 15 residues. Germline CDR1 reads MRHNA; CDR2 reads SNTAGT. CDR3 amino acids: CASSDSRDNTGELFF. CDR3 DNA: TGTGCCAGCAGTGACTCGAGGGATAACACCGGGGAGCTGTTTTTT.

This clonotype was recorded at least ten times. The chain couples TRBV27 to TRBJ1-5; maybe TRBD1 (6 bases). The V gene's germline CDR1 is MNHEY and CDR2 SMNVEV (reference sequence). The CDR3 sequence is 15 residues long. V was trimmed by 3 bases and J by 0 bases, leaving 9 bases between them. The CDR3 DNA is TGTGCCAGCAGTTTCAACAGGGATAGCAATCAGCCCCAGCATTTT. It specifies CASSFNRDSNQPQHF.

Notes on this clonotype: A much larger clonotype is one base distant, so this may be a read error. The CDR3 spells CASSRGVRNQPQHF. The CDR3 DNA follows: TGTGCCAGCAGCCGGGGGGTCCGCAATCAGCCCCAGCATTTT. The genes are TRBV12-3 or TRBV12-4 and TRBJ1-5; tentatively, D is TRBD1 (5 bases). The V end lost 6 bases, the J end lost 2 bases, and 11 bases lay between the germline ends. CDR3 length equals 14 residues.

As to this clonotype: A much larger clone differs from this one at a single base, so this may be a read error. The chain is built from TRBV19 and TRBJ1-2; 8 bases align to TRBD1. Unmatched junction bases numbered 14, after V lost 6 bases and J lost 8 bases. This CDR3 is 15 amino acids long. The V gene's germline CDR1 is LNHDA and CDR2 SQIVND (reference sequence). DNA for the CDR3: TGTGCCAGTAGGGTCAATGGGACAGGACCTACGGGCTACACCTTC. Amino acids: CASRVNGTGPTGYTF. Using reference TRBV19 and TRBJ1-2 for the parts outside the CDR3, the full variable domain is DGGITQSPKYLFRKEGQNVTLSCEQNLNHDAMYWYRQDPGQGLRLIYYSQIVNDFQKGDIAEGYSVSREKKESFPLTVTSAQKNPTAFYLCASRVNGTGPTGYTFGSGTRLTVV.

In this sample, this clonotype turned up many times. The chain recombines TRBV4-3 with TRBJ2-7; TRBD1 agrees at 9 bases. V lost 4 bases and J lost 3; bases outside the gene matches: 7. The V gene's germline CDR1 is LGHNA and CDR2 YSLEER. The CDR3 runs to 15 residues. This CDR3 is CASSLSGTGYYEQYF. In DNA, the CDR3 is TGCGCCAGCAGCCTCTCCGGGACAGGGTACTACGAGCAGTACTTC.

This clonotype has a count of ten or more. This chain joins TRBV5-1 and TRBJ1-2; TRBD1 matches at 7 bases. The CDR3 contains 14 residues. Germline CDR1 and CDR2: SGHRS and YFSETQ. V was clipped by 4 bases and J by 2 bases; unmatched bases: 5. The CDR3 coding sequence is TGCGCCAGCAGCAGGGACAGACCAAACTATGGCTACACCTTC. Its translation is CASSRDRPNYGYTF.

Ten or more counts support this clonotype. This chain joins TRBV4-1 and TRBJ1-1, with D possibly being TRBD1 (6 bases). In germline, CDR1 is MGHRA, CDR2 YSYEKL. The CDR3 is 14 amino acids. V gave up 7 bases and J gave up 4 bases, with 16 bases separating them. DNA for the CDR3: TGCGCCAGCAATGTGGGAGTCAGGGGCACTGAAGCTTTCTTT. Translating gives CASNVGVRGTEAFF.

At least ten counts were recorded for this clonotype. The chain recombines TRBV24-1 with TRBJ2-1, with TRBD2 matching over 11 bases. Germline-derived CDR1 and CDR2 are KGHDR and SFDVKD. This CDR3 is 16 amino acids long. Losses at the gene ends were 3 bases for V and 3 bases for J; bases not matched to a gene: 3. The DNA for the CDR3 is TGTGCCACCAGTGATCGACTAGCGGGAATCTACAATGAGCAGTTCTTC. This codes for CATSDRLAGIYNEQFF.

This clonotype was seen many times. This chain joins TRBV20-1 and TRBJ2-7; perhaps D is TRBD1 or TRBD2 (6 bases each). This CDR3 is built from 15 residues. Trimming pared 2 bases from V and 3 bases from J, leaving 17 bases between. The germline V gene has CDR1 DFQATT and CDR2 SNEGSKA (reference sequence). The CDR3 sequence: CSARRGADSLYEQYF. In DNA form, the CDR3 reads TGCAGTGCTAGAAGGGGGGCGGACAGCCTCTACGAGCAGTACTTC.

As for this clonotype: The junction shows a germline mismatch at one end, possibly a read error. V usage is TRBV9 and J usage is TRBJ2-1; tentatively, D is TRBD1 or TRBD2 (5 bases each). This CDR3 has 14 amino acids. Germline V gene sequence: CDR1 SGDLS, CDR2 YYNGEE. The CDR3 DNA is TGTGCCAGCAGCGCTAGGGGAGAGTACAATGTGCAGTTCTTC. Translation gives CASSARGEYNVQFF.

This clonotype was found many times. This chain joins TRBV7-2 and TRBJ2-7; 8 bases match TRBD2. From germline, CDR1 is SGHTA and CDR2 FQGNSA. With 1 base clipped from V and 1 base from J, the junction kept 9 bases outside the gene matches. The CDR3 is 17 amino acids. The CDR3: CASSLERFGTRSYEQYF. DNA for the CDR3: TGTGCCAGCAGCTTAGAAAGGTTTGGGACTAGATCCTACGAGCAGTACTTC. The whole variable domain, remainder taken from reference TRBV7-2 and TRBJ2-7, is GAGVSQSPSNKVTEKGKDVELRCDPISGHTALYWYRQSLGQGLEFLIYFQGNSAPDKSGLPSDRFSAERTGGSVSTLTIQRTQQEDSAVYLCASSLERFGTRSYEQYFGPGTRLTVT.

The rearrangement links TRBV30 to TRBJ1-2; D might be TRBD1 (6 bases). V shed 5 bases and J shed 4 bases, with 14 bases lying between them. Germline CDR1 reads GTSNPN; CDR2 reads SVGIG (reference sequence). This CDR3 region has 13 residues. CDR3 sequence reads: CAWGRGGVYGYTF. The CDR3 bases are TGTGCCTGGGGTCGAGGGGGGGTCTATGGCTACACCTTC.

This clonotype appeared many times. V and J are TRBV6-2 or TRBV6-3 and TRBJ2-3; 9 bases fit TRBD1. The trim removed 6 bases at V and 3 bases at J, leaving 4 bases unmatched. Germline V lookup: CDR1 MNHEY, CDR2 SVGEGT. This CDR3 is 14 amino acids long. CDR3 region: CASRTGGTTDTQYF. The CDR3, as DNA: TGTGCCAGCAGGACAGGGGGAACAACAGATACGCAGTATTTT.